This T cell receptor beta chain was documented in a study of blood T cell repertoires in COVID-19. For the study at large: Either two negative PCRs, clearance, or symptom resolution qualified Cohort 3 donors as recovered. The samples span acute and convalescent COVID-19 from the United States, Italy and Spain.

Assay: immunoSEQ multiplex PCR; the TCRdb copy retains only in-frame clones and omits some. The sample consists of over 130,000 clones, approximately 87% of them appearing once. CDR3 length: 15 residues. J gave up 7 bases and V 8 bases, and 11 bases lay outside the gene matches. The germline CDR1 and CDR2 sequences are SGHAT and FQNNGV. This clone has only one observation. The chain joins TRBV11-2 to TRBJ2-1, with TRBD2 matching over 10 bases. The receptor was isolated from a man between 50 and 59 years old in a cohort exposed to, infected with or recovered from COVID-19 (not recorded which). Material: PBMCs or T cells enriched from blood (not recorded which). The CDR3 sequence: CASWGTSGDMNEQFF. The CDR3 DNA reads TGTGCCAGCTGGGGTACTAGCGGGGATATGAATGAGCAGTTCTTC.